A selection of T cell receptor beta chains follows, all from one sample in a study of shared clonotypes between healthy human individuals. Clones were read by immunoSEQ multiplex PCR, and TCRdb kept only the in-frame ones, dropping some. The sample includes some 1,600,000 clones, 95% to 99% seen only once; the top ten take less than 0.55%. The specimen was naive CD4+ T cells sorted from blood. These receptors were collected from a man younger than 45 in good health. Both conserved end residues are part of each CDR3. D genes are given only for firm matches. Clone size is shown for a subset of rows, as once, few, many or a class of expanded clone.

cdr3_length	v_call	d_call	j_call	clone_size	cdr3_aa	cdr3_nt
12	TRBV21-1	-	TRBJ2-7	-	CASKILALEQYF	TGTGCCAGCAAAATACTAGCCCTCGAGCAGTACTTC
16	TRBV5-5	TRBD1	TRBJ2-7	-	CASSRPGQGNSYEQYF	TGTGCCAGCAGCCGACCCGGACAGGGCAACTCCTACGAGCAGTACTTC
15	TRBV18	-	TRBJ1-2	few	CASSPLPSDEYGYTF	TGTGCCAGCTCACCACTCCCCTCCGACGAATATGGCTACACCTTC
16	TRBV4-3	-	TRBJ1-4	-	CASSQTPGEGGEKLFF	TGCGCCAGCAGCCAAACCCCGGGAGAGGGTGGTGAAAAACTGTTTTTT
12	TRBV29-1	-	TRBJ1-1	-	CSVYGTSTEAFF	TGCAGCGTCTACGGGACAAGCACTGAAGCTTTCTTT
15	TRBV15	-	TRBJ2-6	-	CATRVSGSGANVLTF	TGTGCCACCAGGGTTTCAGGCTCTGGGGCCAACGTCCTGACTTTC
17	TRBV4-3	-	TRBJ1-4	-	CASSQDPRGVRDEKLFF	TGCGCCAGCAGCCAAGATCCGAGGGGCGTTCGTGATGAAAAACTGTTTTTT
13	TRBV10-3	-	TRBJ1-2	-	CAIGQPQNYGYTF	TGTGCCATCGGGCAGCCTCAGAACTATGGCTACACCTTC
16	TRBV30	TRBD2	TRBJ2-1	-	CAWSVSETSLSYEQFF	TGTGCCTGGAGTGTTTCCGAGACTAGCCTCTCCTATGAGCAGTTCTTC
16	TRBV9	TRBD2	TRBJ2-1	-	CASSPRLAGSYNEQFF	TGTGCCAGCAGCCCCAGACTAGCGGGATCCTACAATGAGCAGTTCTTC
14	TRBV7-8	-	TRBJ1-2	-	CASSPVGLSYGYTF	TGTGCCAGCAGCCCAGTCGGTCTTTCCTATGGCTACACCTTC
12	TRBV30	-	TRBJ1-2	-	CAWSGTAYGYTF	TGTGCCTGGAGTGGGACCGCTTATGGCTACACCTTC
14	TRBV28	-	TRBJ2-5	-	CASSTPSRRETQYF	TGTGCCAGCAGCACACCCAGCCGCCGGGAGACCCAGTACTTC
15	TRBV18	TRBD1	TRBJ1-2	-	CASSPRTGGAFGYTF	TGTGCCAGCTCACCTCGGACAGGGGGCGCCTTTGGCTACACCTTC
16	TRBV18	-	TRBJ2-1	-	CASSPSVLSSYNEQFF	TGTGCCAGCTCACCGTCGGTTCTGAGCTCCTACAATGAGCAGTTCTTC
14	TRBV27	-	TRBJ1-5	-	CASKLVGTGQPQHF	TGTGCCAGCAAACTAGTGGGGACGGGTCAGCCCCAGCATTTT
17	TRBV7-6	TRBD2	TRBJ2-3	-	CASSGAGTSGSTDTQYF	TGTGCCAGCAGCGGGGCAGGGACTAGCGGGAGCACAGATACGCAGTATTTT
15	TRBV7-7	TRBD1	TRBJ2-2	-	CASSLTDRGAGELFF	TGTGCCAGCAGCTTAACCGACAGGGGGGCCGGGGAGCTGTTTTTT
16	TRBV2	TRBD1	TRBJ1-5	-	CASSGGQGEGNQPQHF	TGTGCCAGCAGTGGGGGACAGGGAGAAGGCAATCAGCCCCAGCATTTT
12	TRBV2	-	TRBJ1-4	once	CASSPRGEKLFF	TGTGCCAGCAGCCCCAGGGGTGAAAAACTGTTTTTT
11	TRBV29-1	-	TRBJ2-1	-	CSALEGAEQFF	TGCAGCGCCCTGGAGGGGGCTGAGCAGTTCTTC
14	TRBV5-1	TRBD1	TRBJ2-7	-	CASSAGQGAYEQYF	TGCGCCAGCAGCGCGGGACAGGGGGCCTACGAGCAGTACTTC
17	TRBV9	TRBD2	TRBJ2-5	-	CASTPGTSGILQETQYF	TGTGCCAGCACTCCCGGGACTAGCGGGATACTTCAAGAGACCCAGTACTTC
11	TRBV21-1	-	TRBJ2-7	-	CASSKRDEQYF	TGTGCCAGCAGCAAAAGGGACGAGCAGTACTTC
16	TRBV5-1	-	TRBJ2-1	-	CASSLGGLTFYNEQFF	TGCGCCAGCAGCTTGGGTGGTCTCACATTTTACAATGAGCAGTTCTTC
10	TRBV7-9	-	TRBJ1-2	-	CASSLKDLTF	TGTGCCAGCAGCTTAAAAGACTTGACCTTC
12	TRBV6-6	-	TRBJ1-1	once	CASDDMNTEAFF	TGTGCCAGCGACGACATGAACACTGAAGCTTTCTTT
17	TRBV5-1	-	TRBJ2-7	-	CASSFLSSATTYYEQYF	TGCGCCAGCAGCTTTTTATCTTCCGCGACTACCTACTACGAGCAGTACTTC
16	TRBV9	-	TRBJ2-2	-	CASSAGHITNTGELFF	TGTGCCAGCAGCGCCGGACACATCACAAACACCGGGGAGCTGTTTTTT
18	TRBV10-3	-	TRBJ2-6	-	CAISDGGGVSSGANVLTF	TGTGCCATCAGCGACGGGGGCGGAGTGTCCTCTGGGGCCAACGTCCTGACTTTC
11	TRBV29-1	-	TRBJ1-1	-	CSVGRLTEAFF	TGCAGCGTTGGTCGGCTCACTGAAGCTTTCTTT
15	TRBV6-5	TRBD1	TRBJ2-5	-	CASSAGTELQETQYF	TGTGCCAGCAGTGCCGGGACAGAATTGCAAGAGACCCAGTACTTC
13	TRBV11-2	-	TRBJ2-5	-	CASSLDQGETQYF	TGTGCCAGCAGCTTAGATCAAGGGGAGACCCAGTACTTC
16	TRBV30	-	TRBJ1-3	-	CAWSVRRRVDENTIYF	TGTGCCTGGAGTGTCCGGCGTCGAGTGGATGAAAACACCATATATTTT
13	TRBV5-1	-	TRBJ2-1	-	CASRTGPNNEQFF	TGCGCCAGCAGGACAGGACCAAACAATGAGCAGTTCTTC
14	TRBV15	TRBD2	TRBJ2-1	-	CASQKREEVDEQFF	TGTGCCTCCCAAAAGCGGGAGGAAGTCGATGAGCAGTTCTTC
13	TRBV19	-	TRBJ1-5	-	CASSIQGYQPQHF	TGTGCCAGTAGTATCCAGGGATATCAGCCCCAGCATTTT
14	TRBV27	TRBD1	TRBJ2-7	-	CASSYYGQGDEQYF	TGTGCCAGCAGCTATTACGGACAGGGCGACGAGCAGTACTTC
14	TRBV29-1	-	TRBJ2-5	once	CSVEDTGLQETQYF	TGCAGCGTTGAAGATACAGGGCTTCAAGAGACCCAGTACTTC
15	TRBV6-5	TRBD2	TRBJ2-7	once	CASRWTSGILYEQYF	TGTGCCAGCAGGTGGACTAGCGGGATCCTGTACGAGCAGTACTTC
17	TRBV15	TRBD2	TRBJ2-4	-	CATSRPSGRANSDIQYF	TGTGCCACCAGCAGACCTAGCGGGAGGGCCAATTCCGACATTCAGTACTTC
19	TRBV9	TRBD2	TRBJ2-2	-	CASSVGALAGGGGTGELFF	TGTGCCAGCAGCGTAGGGGCACTAGCGGGAGGCGGTGGCACCGGGGAGCTGTTTTTT
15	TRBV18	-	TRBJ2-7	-	CASSPLVGAQMEQYF	TGTGCCAGCTCACCGCTCGTGGGGGCGCAGATGGAGCAGTACTTC
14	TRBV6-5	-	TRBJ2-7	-	CASSPRGTRGEQYF	TGTGCCAGCAGCCCAAGGGGGACACGGGGGGAGCAGTACTTC
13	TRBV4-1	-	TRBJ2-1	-	CASSHRGSDEQFF	TGCGCCAGCAGCCACCGTGGGAGCGATGAGCAGTTCTTC
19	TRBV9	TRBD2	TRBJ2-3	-	CASSARGLAGGGSTDTQYF	TGTGCCAGCAGCGCCAGAGGGCTAGCGGGAGGAGGGTCGACAGATACGCAGTATTTT
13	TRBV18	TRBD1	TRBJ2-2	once	CASSPADRSELFF	TGTGCCAGCTCACCTGCGGACAGGTCGGAGCTGTTTTTT
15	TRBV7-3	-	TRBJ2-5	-	CASSISSDSGETQYF	TGTGCCAGCAGCATTTCCTCAGACTCCGGCGAGACCCAGTACTTC
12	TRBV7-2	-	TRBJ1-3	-	CASSPQTNTIYF	TGTGCCAGCAGCCCCCAGACTAACACCATATATTTT
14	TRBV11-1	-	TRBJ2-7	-	CASRRDRGGYEQYF	TGTGCCAGCAGACGGGACCGGGGAGGCTACGAGCAGTACTTC
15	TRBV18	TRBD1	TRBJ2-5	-	CASSPRTGELETQYF	TGTGCCAGCTCACCGCGGACAGGGGAATTGGAGACCCAGTACTTC
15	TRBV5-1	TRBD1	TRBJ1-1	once	CASSLRGQGNTEAFF	TGCGCCAGCAGCTTGAGGGGACAGGGTAACACTGAAGCTTTCTTT